This is a list of T cell receptor beta chains from one sample in a study of cytomegalovirus exposure and HLA in healthy donors. Only in-frame clones appear in the TCRdb table, and some are missing; sequencing was by immunoSEQ multiplex PCR. This table holds 50,000 to 80,000 clones, more than 85% found once. The sequenced material came from PBMCs. The source is a woman under 30 in good health and CMV-seronegative. Both conserved end residues are part of each CDR3. The D gene is left open where the match is weak. Not all rows give a size; the values are once, few, many and, for expanded clones, a class.

size: -
J: TRBJ2-7
D: -
V: TRBV2
CDR3: CASRTFGSYEQYF
DNA: TGTGCCAGCAGGACTTTTGGGTCCTACGAGCAGTACTTC

size: -
J: TRBJ2-5
D: -
V: TRBV27
CDR3: CASSVSETQETQYF
DNA: TGTGCCAGCAGTGTGAGCGAAACCCAAGAGACCCAGTACTTC

size: -
J: TRBJ2-3
D: TRBD1
V: TRBV28
CDR3: CASSLGQGTDTQYF
DNA: TGTGCCAGCAGTTTAGGACAGGGGACAGATACGCAGTATTTT

size: -
J: TRBJ2-2
D: -
V: TRBV15
CDR3: CATSGQGYTGELFF
DNA: TGTGCCACCAGCGGGCAGGGGTACACCGGGGAGCTGTTTTTT

size: -
J: TRBJ2-7
D: TRBD2
V: TRBV4-2
CDR3: CASSVRTSTYEQYF
DNA: TGTGCCAGCAGCGTCCGGACTAGTACCTACGAGCAGTACTTC

size: -
J: TRBJ1-5
D: TRBD1
V: TRBV10-3
CDR3: CAISEGQGLNQPQHF
DNA: TGTGCCATCAGTGAGGGACAGGGGCTCAATCAGCCCCAGCATTTT

size: -
J: TRBJ1-3
D: -
V: TRBV9
CDR3: CASSVALEKPGNTIYF
DNA: TGTGCCAGCAGCGTAGCTTTGGAGAAACCTGGAAACACCATATATTTT

size: -
J: TRBJ2-1
D: -
V: TRBV5-1
CDR3: CASSGGPQAYNEQFF
DNA: TGCGCCAGCAGCGGAGGTCCCCAGGCCTACAATGAGCAGTTCTTC

size: -
J: TRBJ2-3
D: TRBD2
V: TRBV19
CDR3: CASSIAGGFADTQYF
DNA: TGTGCCAGTAGTATAGCGGGGGGGTTTGCAGATACGCAGTATTTT

size: once
J: TRBJ1-2
D: TRBD1
V: TRBV2
CDR3: CASMTDRVNYGYTF
DNA: TGTGCCAGCATGACGGACAGGGTTAACTATGGCTACACCTTT

size: -
J: TRBJ2-7
D: -
V: TRBV14
CDR3: CASSERQGLGYEQYF
DNA: TGTGCCAGCAGCGAAAGACAGGGACTGGGCTACGAGCAGTACTTC

size: once
J: TRBJ1-4
D: TRBD1
V: TRBV27
CDR3: CASSTDRGGEKLFF
DNA: TGTGCCAGCAGTACGGACAGGGGGGGCGAAAAACTGTTTTTT

size: -
J: TRBJ2-6
D: -
V: TRBV7-8
CDR3: CASSGGAGTSLKGANVLTF
DNA: TGTGCCAGCAGCGGGGGGGCTGGTACTAGTCTGAAAGGGGCCAACGTCCTGACTTTC

size: -
J: TRBJ2-5
D: TRBD2
V: TRBV28
CDR3: CASSLGLAGDVKETQYF
DNA: TGTGCCAGCAGTTTAGGGCTAGCGGGAGACGTTAAAGAGACCCAGTACTTC